Described below is a single T cell receptor (beta chain) sequence and its context. Its antigen is as yet unknown. At cycle 4 day 1, cycle 7 day 1, and baseline, blood was sampled. The data originate from a study of OX40 agonist ivuxolimab in advanced cancers. Study-level background: Partial responses occurred in Three dose-escalation patients, one with hepatocellular carcinoma and two with cutaneous melanoma. Study-level results: CD4+ and CD8+ T cells in blood underwent clonal expansion by week 6 at 0.1 to 3.0 mg/kg. CD8+ T cells (on average) carried more expanded clones than CD4+ T cells.

In germline, CDR1 is SGHTA, CDR2 FQGTGA. The CDR3 sequence is 18 residues long. Trimming removed 2 bases at V and 4 bases at J, with 24 bases between. Produced via immunoSEQ multiplex PCR; TCRdb's table is partial and in-frame only. The sample lists about 16,000 clones, just under 85% occurring once. The V gene is TRBV7-3, the J gene TRBJ2-7; possible D gene TRBD2, 7 bases. The receptor's source is an adult with an advanced solid tumor such as melanoma, head and neck, liver or kidney cancer. The sample consisted of CD4+ or CD8+ T cells sorted from blood, taken in a trial of the OX40 agonist ivuxolimab. This chain's CDR3 is CASSLAGGRPDMIYEQYF. DNA for the CDR3: TGTGCCAGCAGCTTAGCCGGGGGGCGCCCGGATATGATATACGAGCAGTACTTC.